There are many counts of the clone carrying this T cell receptor (beta chain). Its antigen is as yet unknown. The sample comes from a study of T cells in Graves' hyperthyroidism and ophthalmopathy. Study background: At initial diagnosis, before any treatment had begun, peripheral blood was obtained.

Whole-study results and caveats: The model's output predicted ophthalmopathy at a median of roughly 6 months prior to onset.

TCR beta CDR3 sequences were amplified from RNA transcripts. In the first-round RT-PCR of the TCR CDR3, the HTBI primer set was used. MiXCR was run by TCRdb on the multiplex PCR reads, yielding one entry per CDR3 protein. The sample shows 250,000 to 350,000 distinct CDR3 sequences, over 15% of them seen only once. The patients, who ranged from 18 to 65 in age, presented with newly diagnosed hyperthyroidism lasting under 2 months. Investigators excluded patients with uncontrolled infection, other autoimmune disease, pregnancy or lactation. The junction had 6 bases not matched to a gene; V was cut back by 4 bases and J by 8 bases. Germline V gene lookup returns CDR1 MDHEN and CDR2 SYDVKM. The CDR3 covers 14 residues.

The sequence derives from a man aged 25 to 40 with Graves' hyperthyroidism. The specimen sequenced was blood. The chain employs TRBV28 and TRBJ2-1, with TRBD1 matching over 9 bases. CDR3 bases: TGTGCCAGCAGTTCCGCCGACAGGGGGGATGAGCAGTTCTTC. Translating gives CASSSADRGDEQFF.